The entry below gives a single T cell receptor (beta chain) sequence along with its context. This clone was seen a few times. There is no known antigen for this receptor. Base qualities are missing; no much larger clone stands one base away. The entry originates in a study of blood T cell repertoires in COVID-19 (dated by TCRdb to 2020 to 2021). Regarding the study in general: Collaborator samples came from the United States, Italy and Spain and covered acute and convalescent phases of COVID-19. The prospective study material was composed of cDNA or gDNA derived from T cells, B-cell-depleted T cells, or PBMCs. The dataset comprised deeply sampled blood TCRbeta repertoires from subjects exposed to, actively infected with, or recovered from COVID-19. The repertoires were released in a freely available public database meant as a resource for research on the immune response to SARS-CoV-2. Samples came from the ongoing ImmuneRACE study (first 160 participants) plus 1,254 subjects from 6 global collaborators. A de-identified subject ID, COVID-19 status, age in years and sex were almost always included in the sample metadata. Where HLA class I and class II types were available, the types were taken from metadata supplied by the sample provider, not from assay-based typing.

TCRbeta CDR3 regions were amplified from genomic DNA using the immunoSEQ Assay, a bias-controlled multiplex PCR. Concerning the study's data processing: Nucleated cell counts per sample were estimated from amplification of reference gene primers within the assay. To quantify the absolute abundance of each unique TCRbeta CDR3 rearrangement, sequence reads were collapsed and filtered. For each sample, productive Simpson clonality was calculated as the square root of Simpson's diversity index over productive rearrangements. Here the immuneACCESS table is served through TCRdb, limited to in-frame sequences with V and J called. Missing clones are a known gap in these copies; in checked studies unresolved V genes cover under half, and the rest lacks a known reason. From that table come the V and J calls and clone size; the DNA was used to work out D and trimming. Present in this sample are roughly 160,000 clones, 70% to 85% of which were seen just once. The biggest ten clones account for approximately 7% of the sample.

General findings and caveats noted by the study authors: The amount of clinical and demographic metadata varied by source and participant and was provided uncurated.

CDR1 SGDLS and CDR2 YYNGEE were looked up in the germline V gene. The cysteine opens and the phenylalanine closes a CDR3 of 15 amino acids. Only the CDR3 portion is preserved as DNA: 45 bases, with reading frame beginning at the first base. V loses 4 bases of germline sequence and J loses 8 bases, and the interval between the two ends is 21 bases. One collaborating source in Seattle enrolled patients while the patients were actively infected and followed the patients over time throughout the course of disease. The collaborating institutions used their own protocols to collect whole blood in K2EDTA tubes. Collaborator samples were shipped for TCRbeta analysis as frozen whole blood, isolated PBMCs, or DNA extracted from either sample type.

The rearrangement joined TRBV9 to TRBJ1-2; TRBD1 might be the D gene, on 6 matching bases. The sequence came from an elderly man with COVID-19, enrolled during active disease. Specimen: peripheral blood. For the CDR3, the sequence is CASSRMGAAPDGYTF. The nucleotide sequence reads as follows: TGTGCCAGCAGCAGAATGGGGGCGGCCCCCGACGGCTACACCTTC. The full variable domain, with segments outside the CDR3 supplied by the reference TRBV9 and TRBJ1-2 proteins, appears as DSGVTQTPKHLITATGQRVTLRCSPRSGDLSVYWYQQSLDQGLQFLIQYYNGEERAKGNILERFSAQQFPDLHSELNLSSLELGDSALYFCASSRMGAAPDGYTFGSGTRLTVV.